The 13 T cell receptor beta chains given below trace back to one sample, sequenced in a study of blood T cells in healthy people across ages. Alongside a J-beta primer mix, a sample-barcoded 5' primer served in a second PCR lasting roughly 7 to 12 cycles. Via MiXCR, TCRdb re-called the 5' RACE reads, giving one row per CDR3 protein. The data show roughly 800,000 distinct CDR3 sequences, roughly 60% seen once. Sequenced material: blood. The receptors were sampled from a young man in good health.

As to this clonotype: It may be a read error: a sequence one base away is much more abundant. This chain links TRBV29-1 with TRBJ2-1, with a tentative D call TRBD2 (6 bases). The CDR3 covers 14 residues. V was cut by 3 bases and J by 6 bases, with 15 bases left in between. CDR1 and CDR2 (germline): SQVTM, ANQGSEA. CDR3 DNA sequence: TGCAGCGTTGAGGGGGGTTTGGGGAGCAATGAGCAGTTCTTC. It is translated as CSVEGGLGSNEQFF.

The chain employs TRBV14 and TRBJ2-5; D not certain. Trimming took 5 bases from V and 7 from J, leaving 17 bases between them. The length of the CDR3 is 14 residues. Germline CDR1 SGHDN, CDR2 FVKESK. CDR3 sequence (DNA): TGTGCCAGCAGCGTCTCCGGGTCCCCTGGGACCCAGTACTTC. Translating gives CASSVSGSPGTQYF.

The chain uses TRBV10-3 and TRBJ2-1; 14 bases line up with TRBD2. After removal of 2 bases from V and 12 bases from J, the junction contained 21 bases not matched to a gene. Germline CDR1 ENHRY, CDR2 SYGVKD. The CDR3 is 20 amino acids. The CDR3 is CAISERGTSGSFFGTRAQFF. CDR3 bases: TGTGCCATCAGTGAGAGGGGGACTAGCGGGAGTTTTTTCGGTACGAGGGCGCAGTTCTTC.

The CDR3 spells CSVGVGLADYNEQFF. DNA of the CDR3: TGCAGCGTTGGTGTCGGCCTGGCGGACTACAATGAGCAGTTCTTC. The chain carries TRBV29-1 and TRBJ2-1, with D unresolved. Germline CDR1 SQVTM, CDR2 ANQGSEA. V was pared by 4 bases and J by 3 bases, with 16 bases between. The CDR3 extends over 15 amino acids.

This clonotype occurred a few times. The chain carries TRBV7-2 and TRBJ2-3; 9 nucleotides match TRBD2. Trimming at V came to 5 bases and at J to 6 bases, leaving 9 bases not matched to a gene. Germline loops: CDR1 SGHTA, CDR2 FQGNSA. The CDR3 spans 15 residues. The CDR3 region is CASSMGLAIMDTQYF. The CDR3 nucleotides read TGTGCCAGCAGCATGGGACTAGCTATCATGGATACGCAGTATTTT.

The V and J genes are TRBV7-9 and TRBJ1-6, with D perhaps matching TRBD1 (5 bases). V shed 4 bases and J shed 9 bases, with 10 bases lying between them. CDR3 length: 13 amino acids. Germline V gives CDR1 SEHNR, CDR2 FQNEAQ (reference sequence). CDR3 in DNA: TGTGCCAGCAGCTCGACAAGGGGTTCACCCCTCCACTTT. This translates into CASSSTRGSPLHF.

The chain links TRBV29-1 to TRBJ2-7; no reliable D call. CDR1 is SQVTM and CDR2 is ANQGSEA in the germline V gene. This CDR3 comprises 11 residues. V was clipped by 4 bases and J by 3 bases, with 7 bases between them. CDR3 region: CSVVSFYEQYF. DNA of the CDR3: TGCAGCGTTGTTTCTTTCTACGAGCAGTACTTC.

This rearrangement joins TRBV6-2 or TRBV6-3 to TRBJ2-1; D is unresolved. The tail of the sequence fits TRBJ2-7 better, so the J call may be wrong. Germline-derived CDR1 and CDR2 are MNHEY and SVGEGT. The CDR3 runs to 15 residues. Written as DNA, the CDR3 is TGTGCCAGCAAAGATACGCCGAGCTCCTACAATGAGCAGTACTTC. Translated, it gives CASKDTPSSYNEQYF.

DNA for the CDR3: TGTGCCGGAGGCTCAGTTCAACTCTCCTACGAGCAGTACTTC. Residues: CAGGSVQLSYEQYF. The chain has TRBV6-1 and TRBJ2-7, with D possibly being TRBD2 (5 bases). The V end was cut by 11 bases, the J end by 0 bases, with 17 bases between. Germline V lookup: CDR1 MNHNS, CDR2 SASEGT. This CDR3 has 14 amino acids.

This clonotype has just a few counts. The chain employs TRBV27 and TRBJ2-7; D is ambiguous. CDR1 MNHEY and CDR2 SMNVEV come from the germline V gene (reference sequence). The V end was cut by 0 bases, the J end by 7 bases, with 13 bases between. The CDR3 runs 14 residues. CDR3 region: CASSLSNMPREQYF. Here the CDR3 DNA reads TGTGCCAGCAGTTTATCGAACATGCCGCGGGAGCAGTACTTC.

This sequence joins TRBV4-3 and TRBJ2-3; 10 bases are a match to TRBD2. CDR3 length: 21 residues. Trimming cost V 0 bases and J 6 bases; bases outside gene matches: 21. Germline CDR1 LGHNA, CDR2 YSLEER. CDR3 amino acids: CASSQEGGQGTLAGELDTQYF. The CDR3 coding sequence is TGCGCCAGCAGCCAAGAAGGGGGTCAGGGCACCCTAGCGGGAGAACTCGATACGCAGTATTTT.

The CDR3 region has the DNA TGTGCCAGCAGCTTCTTCCTGGACAACCAAGAGACCCAGTACTTC. This sequence encodes CASSFFLDNQETQYF. The chain carries TRBV5-6 and TRBJ2-5; a possible D gene is TRBD1 (5 bases). The V gene lost 2 bases and the J gene lost 0 bases, with 11 bases spanning the gap. Looked up from germline, CDR1 is SGHDT and CDR2 is YYEEEE. This CDR3 has 15 amino acids. Variable domain in full (rest from reference TRBV5-6 and TRBJ2-5): DAGVTQSPTHLIKTRGQQVTLRCSPKSGHDTVSWYQQALGQGPQFIFQYYEEEERQRGNFPDRFSGHQFPNYSSELNVNALLLGDSALYLCASSFFLDNQETQYFGPGTRLLVL.

The chain combines TRBV4-3 with TRBJ2-1; 14 nucleotides agree with TRBD2. With V trimmed by 4 bases and J by 0 bases, 5 bases remained unmatched. Germline-derived CDR1 and CDR2 are LGHNA and YSLEER. This CDR3 region has 18 residues. The CDR3 region is CASSLTSGRDSSYNEQFF. The CDR3 nucleotides are TGCGCCAGCAGCCTGACTAGCGGGAGGGACAGCTCCTACAATGAGCAGTTCTTC.